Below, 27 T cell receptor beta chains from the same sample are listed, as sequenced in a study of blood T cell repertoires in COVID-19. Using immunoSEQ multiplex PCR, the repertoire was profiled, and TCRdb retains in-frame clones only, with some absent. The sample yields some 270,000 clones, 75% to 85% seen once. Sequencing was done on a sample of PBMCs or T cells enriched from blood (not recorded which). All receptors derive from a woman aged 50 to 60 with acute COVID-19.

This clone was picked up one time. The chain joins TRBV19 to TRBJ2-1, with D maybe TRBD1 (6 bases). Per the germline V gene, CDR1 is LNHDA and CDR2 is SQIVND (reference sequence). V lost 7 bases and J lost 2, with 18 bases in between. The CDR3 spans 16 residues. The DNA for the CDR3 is TGTGCCAGTACCCCAGGGGCTCTTCCACCCTACAATGAGCAGTTCTTC. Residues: CASTPGALPPYNEQFF.

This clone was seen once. Written as DNA, the CDR3 is TGTGCCAGCAGCTTACAGGGGAGAACTGAAGCTTTCTTT. Residues: CASSLQGRTEAFF. This sequence joins TRBV11-2 and TRBJ1-1, with D tentatively TRBD1 (6 bases). The V gene's germline CDR1 is SGHAT and CDR2 FQNNGV. V lost 2 bases, J lost 5 bases, and 9 bases lay in between. This CDR3 is 13 amino acids long. Full variable domain (outside the CDR3, taken from reference TRBV11-2 and TRBJ1-1): EAGVAQSPRYKIIEKRQSVAFWCNPISGHATLYWYQQILGQGPKLLIQFQNNGVVDDSQLPKDRFSAERLKGVDSTLKIQPAKLEDSAVYLCASSLQGRTEAFFGQGTRLTVV.

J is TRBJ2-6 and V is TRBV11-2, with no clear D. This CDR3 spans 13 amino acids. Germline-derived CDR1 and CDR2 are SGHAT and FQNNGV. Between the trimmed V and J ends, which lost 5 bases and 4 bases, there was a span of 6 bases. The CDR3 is CASSPSGANVLTF. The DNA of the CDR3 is TGTGCCAGCAGCCCCTCCGGGGCCAACGTCCTGACTTTC.

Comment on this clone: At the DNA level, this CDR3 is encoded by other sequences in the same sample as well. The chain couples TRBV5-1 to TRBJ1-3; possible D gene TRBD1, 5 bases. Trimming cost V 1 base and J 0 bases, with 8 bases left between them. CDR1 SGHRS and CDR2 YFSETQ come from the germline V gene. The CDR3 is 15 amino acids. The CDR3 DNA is TGCGCCAGCAGCTTGACGGGGGACTCTGGAAACACCATATATTTT. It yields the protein CASSLTGDSGNTIYF.

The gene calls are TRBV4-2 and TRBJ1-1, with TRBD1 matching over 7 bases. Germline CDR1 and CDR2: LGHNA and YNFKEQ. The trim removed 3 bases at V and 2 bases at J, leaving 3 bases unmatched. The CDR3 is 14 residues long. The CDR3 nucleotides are TGTGCCAGCAGCCAGGGACAGCAAAACACTGAAGCTTTCTTT. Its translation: CASSQGQQNTEAFF.

The CDR3 reads CASSLRLGLAGAYEQYF. The CDR3 DNA follows: TGTGCCAGTAGTCTGCGGCTCGGACTAGCGGGGGCCTACGAGCAGTACTTC. J is TRBJ2-7 and V is TRBV19; 13 bases fit TRBD2. This CDR3 is built from 17 residues. The germline V gene encodes CDR1 LNHDA and CDR2 SQIVND (reference sequence). V lost 5 bases, J lost 2 bases, and 9 bases stayed unmatched.

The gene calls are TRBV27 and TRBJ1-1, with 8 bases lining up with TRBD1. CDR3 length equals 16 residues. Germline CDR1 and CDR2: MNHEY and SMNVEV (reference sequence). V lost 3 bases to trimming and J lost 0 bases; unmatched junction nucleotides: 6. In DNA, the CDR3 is TGTGCCAGCAGTTTTCTTGGGACAGGTATGAACACTGAAGCTTTCTTT. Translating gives CASSFLGTGMNTEAFF.

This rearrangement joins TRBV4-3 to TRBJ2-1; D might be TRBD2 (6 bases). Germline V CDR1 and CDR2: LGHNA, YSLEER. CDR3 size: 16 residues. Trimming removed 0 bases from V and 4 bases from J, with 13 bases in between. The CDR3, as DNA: TGCGCCAGCAGCCAAGAGGGGACGGGAGTTTACAATGAGCAGTTCTTC. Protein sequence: CASSQEGTGVYNEQFF.

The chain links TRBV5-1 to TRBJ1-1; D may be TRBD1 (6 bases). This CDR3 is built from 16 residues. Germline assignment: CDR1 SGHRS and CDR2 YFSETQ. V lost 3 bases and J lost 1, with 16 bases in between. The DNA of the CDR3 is TGCGCCAGCAGCTCATCAGGGGCGGTAAGGAACACTGAAGCTTTCTTT. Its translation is CASSSSGAVRNTEAFF.

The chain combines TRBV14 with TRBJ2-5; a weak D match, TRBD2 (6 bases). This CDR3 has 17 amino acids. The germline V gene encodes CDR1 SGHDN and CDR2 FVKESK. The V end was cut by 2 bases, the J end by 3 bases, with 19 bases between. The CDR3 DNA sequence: TGTGCCAGCAGCCAAAGGCCTGGGACTCTCTCCGAAGAGACCCAGTACTTC. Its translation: CASSQRPGTLSEETQYF. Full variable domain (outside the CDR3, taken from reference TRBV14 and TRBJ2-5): EAGVTQFPSHSVIEKGQTVTLRCDPISGHDNLYWYRRVMGKEIKFLLHFVKESKQDESGMPNNRFLAERTGGTYSTLKVQPAELEDSGVYFCASSQRPGTLSEETQYFGPGTRLLVL.

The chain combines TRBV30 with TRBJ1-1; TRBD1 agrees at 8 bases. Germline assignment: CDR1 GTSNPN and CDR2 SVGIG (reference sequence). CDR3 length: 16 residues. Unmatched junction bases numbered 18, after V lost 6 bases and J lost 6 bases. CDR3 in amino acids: CACTRGDRSWHSEAFF. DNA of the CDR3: TGTGCCTGTACCAGGGGGGACAGGAGCTGGCACTCTGAAGCTTTCTTT.

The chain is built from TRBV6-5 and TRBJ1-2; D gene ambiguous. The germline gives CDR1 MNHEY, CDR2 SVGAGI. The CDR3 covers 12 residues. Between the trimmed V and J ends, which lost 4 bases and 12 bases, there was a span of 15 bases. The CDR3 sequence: CASSSVRGSHTF. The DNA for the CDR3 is TGTGCCAGCAGTTCCGTTCGAGGGAGCCACACCTTC.

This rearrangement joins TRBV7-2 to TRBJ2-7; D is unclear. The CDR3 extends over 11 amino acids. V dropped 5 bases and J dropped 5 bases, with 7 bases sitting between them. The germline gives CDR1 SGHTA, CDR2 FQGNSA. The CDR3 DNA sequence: TGTGCCAGCAGCCATACGGACGAGCAGTACTTC. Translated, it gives CASSHTDEQYF.

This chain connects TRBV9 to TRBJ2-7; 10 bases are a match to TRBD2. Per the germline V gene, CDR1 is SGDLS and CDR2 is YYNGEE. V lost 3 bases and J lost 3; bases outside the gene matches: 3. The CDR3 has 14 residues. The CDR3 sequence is CASSATSGDYEQYF. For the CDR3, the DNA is TGTGCCAGCAGCGCTACTAGCGGGGACTACGAGCAGTACTTC.

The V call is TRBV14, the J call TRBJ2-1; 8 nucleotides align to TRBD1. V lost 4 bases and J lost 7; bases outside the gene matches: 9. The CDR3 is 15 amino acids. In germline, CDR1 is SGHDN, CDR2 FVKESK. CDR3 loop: CASSPRTGSSNEQFF. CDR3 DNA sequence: TGTGCCAGCAGCCCCCGGACAGGGTCTTCAAATGAGCAGTTCTTC.

The CDR3: CASSLGPSGEKLFF. In DNA form, the CDR3 reads TGTGCCAGCAGCCTAGGACCCTCGGGTGAAAAACTGTTTTTT. The chain joins TRBV7-2 to TRBJ1-4; D uncertain. The germline V gene has CDR1 SGHTA and CDR2 FQGNSA. V dropped 5 bases and J dropped 7 bases, with 14 bases sitting between them. The CDR3 has 14 residues.

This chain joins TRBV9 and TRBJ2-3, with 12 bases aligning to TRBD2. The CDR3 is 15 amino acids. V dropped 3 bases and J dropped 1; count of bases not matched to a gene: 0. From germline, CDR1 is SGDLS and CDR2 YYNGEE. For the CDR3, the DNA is TGTGCCAGCAGCGGGACTAGCGGGGGCACAGATACGCAGTATTTT. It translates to CASSGTSGGTDTQYF.

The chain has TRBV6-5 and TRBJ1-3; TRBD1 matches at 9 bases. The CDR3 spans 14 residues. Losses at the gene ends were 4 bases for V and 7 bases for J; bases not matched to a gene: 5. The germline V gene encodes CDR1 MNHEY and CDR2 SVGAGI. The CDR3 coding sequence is TGTGCCAGCAGTTCGGGGGACAGGGACAACACCATATATTTT. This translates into CASSSGDRDNTIYF.

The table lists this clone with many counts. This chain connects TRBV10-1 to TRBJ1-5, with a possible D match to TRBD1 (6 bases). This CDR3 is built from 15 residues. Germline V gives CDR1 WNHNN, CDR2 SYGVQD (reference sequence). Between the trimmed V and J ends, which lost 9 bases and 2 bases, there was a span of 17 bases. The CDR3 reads CASQTGFRGNQPQHF. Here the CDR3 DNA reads TGCGCCAGTCAAACAGGGTTCCGGGGCAATCAGCCCCAGCATTTT.

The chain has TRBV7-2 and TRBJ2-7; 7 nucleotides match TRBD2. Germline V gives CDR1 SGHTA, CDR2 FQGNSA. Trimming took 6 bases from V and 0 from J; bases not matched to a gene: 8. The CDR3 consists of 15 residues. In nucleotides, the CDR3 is TGTGCCAGCAGAACCGGGGGGTCCCGCTCCTACGAGCAGTACTTC. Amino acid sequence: CASRTGGSRSYEQYF.

DNA of the CDR3: TGTGCTAGTGGTTTGGAACGGAACTATGGCTACACCTTC. It translates to CASGLERNYGYTF. The chain carries TRBV12-5 and TRBJ1-2; D unresolved. V lost 1 base and J 2 bases, leaving 5 bases between the germline ends. Germline CDR1 and CDR2: LGHNT and FRNRAP. The CDR3 runs to 13 residues.

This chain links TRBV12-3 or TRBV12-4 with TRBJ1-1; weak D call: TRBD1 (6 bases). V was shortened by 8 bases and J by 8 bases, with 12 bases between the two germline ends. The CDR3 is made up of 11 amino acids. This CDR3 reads CASGQLSEAFF. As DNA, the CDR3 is TGTGCCAGCGGACAGCTATCCGAAGCTTTCTTT.

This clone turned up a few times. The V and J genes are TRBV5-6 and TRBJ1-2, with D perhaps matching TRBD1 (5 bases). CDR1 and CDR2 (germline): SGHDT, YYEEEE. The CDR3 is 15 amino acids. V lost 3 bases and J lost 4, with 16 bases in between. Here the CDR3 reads CASSWVGQGVYGYTF. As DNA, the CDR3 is TGTGCCAGCAGCTGGGTTGGTCAGGGCGTCTATGGCTACACCTTC.

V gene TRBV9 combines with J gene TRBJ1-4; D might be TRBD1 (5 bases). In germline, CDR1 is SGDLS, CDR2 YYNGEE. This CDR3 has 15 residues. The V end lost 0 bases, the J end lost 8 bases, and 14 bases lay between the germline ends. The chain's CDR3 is CASSVGGQGGEKLFF. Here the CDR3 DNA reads TGTGCCAGCAGCGTAGGGGGTCAGGGTGGGGAAAAACTGTTTTTT.

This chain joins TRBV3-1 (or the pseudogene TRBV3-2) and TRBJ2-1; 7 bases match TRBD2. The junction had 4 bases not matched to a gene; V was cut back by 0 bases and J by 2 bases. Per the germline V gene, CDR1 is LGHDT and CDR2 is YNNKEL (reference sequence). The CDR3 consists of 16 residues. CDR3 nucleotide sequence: TGTGCCAGCAGCCAAGATCTTGGGGGGGCCTACAATGAGCAGTTCTTC. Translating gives CASSQDLGGAYNEQFF.

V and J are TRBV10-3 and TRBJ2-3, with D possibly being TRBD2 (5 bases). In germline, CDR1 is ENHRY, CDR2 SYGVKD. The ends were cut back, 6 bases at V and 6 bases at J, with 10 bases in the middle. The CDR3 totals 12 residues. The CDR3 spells CAIRGEGDTQYF. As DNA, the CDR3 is TGTGCCATCAGGGGAGAAGGGGATACGCAGTATTTT.

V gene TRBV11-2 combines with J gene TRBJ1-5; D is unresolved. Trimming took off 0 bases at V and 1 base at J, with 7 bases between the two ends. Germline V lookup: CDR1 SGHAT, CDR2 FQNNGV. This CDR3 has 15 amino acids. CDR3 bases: TGTGCCAGCAGCTTAGAAACGGGGAGCAATCAGCCCCAGCATTTT. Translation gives CASSLETGSNQPQHF.